This TCR beta chain was sequenced for a study of cytomegalovirus exposure and HLA in healthy donors. V trimming: 2 bases; J trimming: 6 bases; junction bases outside the gene matches: 3. Germline lookup yields CDR1 MNHNS and CDR2 SASEGT. The CDR3 is made up of 13 amino acids. The PCR was carried out with 60 Vbeta primers and 13 Jbeta primers. Using immunoSEQ multiplex PCR, the repertoire was profiled, and TCRdb retains in-frame clones only, with some absent. Found here are some 190,000 clones, 85% of them singletons; the top ten hold 1%. Points from the study as a whole: A later analysis showed HLA-associated TCR beta chains outstripping equally common others in clonal expansion. DRB1 had the most TCR associations and HLA-C the fewest, a later analysis found, with rates varying by HLA locus.

About this clone: As yet, its antigen is unknown.

The source is a boy between 2 and 10 years old in good health and CMV-seronegative. Sequencing input: PBMCs. V is TRBV6-1 and J is TRBJ2-7, with 8 bases fitting TRBD1. DNA of the CDR3: TGTGCCAGCAGTGAACAGGGGGCGGGCGAGCAGTACTTC. Encoded protein: CASSEQGAGEQYF.